The T cell receptor (beta chain) under discussion was sequenced for a study of identical twins. Template switching added a universal primer site, and cDNA bore unique molecular identifiers. TCRdb reprocessed the 5' RACE reads via MiXCR and lists one record per CDR3 protein. Altogether 700,000 or so distinct CDR3 sequences are present, around 8.6% being singletons, with the ten largest covering roughly 0.97%. In every case, the donor was a healthy Caucasian. The CDR3 has 15 amino acids. Trimming removed 0 bases from V and 5 bases from J; junction bases left unmatched: 6. From germline, CDR1 is SGHRS and CDR2 YFSETQ. This clonotype showed up many times. Its antigen remains unknown. Whole-study results and caveats: Abundant cord blood beta clonotypes carried fewer insertions; memory repertoires showed none.

This sample was shared with a second study, whose subject was yellow fever vaccine responses in identical twins. As reported in that work: Twins' T cell vaccine responses reportedly looked partly convergent, partly personalized.

The source is a woman aged 18-30 years in good health. V usage is TRBV5-1 and J usage is TRBJ2-5; 8 bases match TRBD2. The specimen sequenced was PBMCs. CDR3 sequence reads: CASSLDGTSGETQYF. The CDR3, as DNA: TGCGCCAGCAGCTTGGATGGGACTAGTGGCGAGACCCAGTACTTC.